This T cell receptor beta chain emerged from a study of cytomegalovirus exposure and HLA in healthy donors. Study as a whole: The same platform used for the 666 first-cohort repertoires was also used for the approximately 120 validation repertoires, as a later analysis reported.

As to this clone: Antigen specificity is unknown.

Method: immunoSEQ multiplex PCR; TCRdb's copy keeps in-frame clones and lacks some. Here the sample spans 100,000 to 150,000 clones, roughly 95% being singletons. Study outcomes and limitations: The classifier, whose performance was assessed in both the original and validation cohorts, reportedly diagnosed cytomegalovirus status with high specificity and sensitivity.

The CDR3 has 19 residues. The germline gives CDR1 MDHEN, CDR2 SYDVKM. The J segment lost 0 bases and the V segment lost 5 bases, leaving 7 bases of the junction unmatched. This chain links TRBV28 with TRBJ2-1, with TRBD2 matching 16 bases. The sequenced sample was PBMCs. This receptor was taken from a man aged 18 to 29 in good health and CMV-seronegative. CDR3 loop: CASSMGLAGGPSSYNEQFF. CDR3 nucleotides: TGTGCCAGCAGTATGGGACTAGCGGGAGGGCCGAGCTCCTACAATGAGCAGTTCTTC.